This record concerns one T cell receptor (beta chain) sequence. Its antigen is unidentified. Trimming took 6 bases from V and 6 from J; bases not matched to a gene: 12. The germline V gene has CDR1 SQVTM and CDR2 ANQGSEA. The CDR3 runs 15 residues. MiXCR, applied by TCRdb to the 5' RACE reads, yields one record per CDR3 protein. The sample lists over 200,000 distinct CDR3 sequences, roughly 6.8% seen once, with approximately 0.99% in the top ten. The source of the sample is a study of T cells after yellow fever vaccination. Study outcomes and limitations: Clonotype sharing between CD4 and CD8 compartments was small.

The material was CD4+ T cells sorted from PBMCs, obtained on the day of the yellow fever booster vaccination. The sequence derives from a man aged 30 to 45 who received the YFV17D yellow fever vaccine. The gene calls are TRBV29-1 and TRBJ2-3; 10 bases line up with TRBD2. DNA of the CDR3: TGCAGCGTGGGCCTAGCGGGAGCGTTATGGGATACGCAGTATTTT. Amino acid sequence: CSVGLAGALWDTQYF.